This T cell receptor beta chain was sequenced during a study of chemoradiotherapy in HPV16-positive cancers. Here immunoSEQ multiplex PCR was the method, and the copy in TCRdb shows in-frame clones only, minus some. This table holds approximately 2,600 clones, 75% to 85% found once. Germline lookup yields CDR1 MNHNS and CDR2 SASEGT. CDR3 length equals 15 residues. J gave up 2 bases and V 2 bases, and 5 bases lay outside the gene matches. This specimen consisted of tumor tissue, obtained from a patient who underwent chemoradiotherapy. The TCR was taken from a human donor with HPV-associated anogenital cancer. V and J are TRBV6-1 and TRBJ2-7; 8 bases agree with TRBD1. The chain's CDR3 is CASSEKGTGAYEQYF. CDR3 nucleotide sequence: TGTGCCAGCAGTGAAAAGGGGACAGGCGCCTACGAGCAGTACTTC.